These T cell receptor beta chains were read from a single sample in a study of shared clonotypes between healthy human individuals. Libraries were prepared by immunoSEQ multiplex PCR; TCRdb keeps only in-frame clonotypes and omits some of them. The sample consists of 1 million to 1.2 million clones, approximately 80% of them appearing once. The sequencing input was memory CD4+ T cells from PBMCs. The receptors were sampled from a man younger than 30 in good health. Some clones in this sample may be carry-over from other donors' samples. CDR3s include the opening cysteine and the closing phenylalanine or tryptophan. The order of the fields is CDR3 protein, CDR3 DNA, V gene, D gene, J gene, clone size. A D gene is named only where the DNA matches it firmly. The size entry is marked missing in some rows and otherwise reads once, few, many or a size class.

CASSSRRGYGYTF TGTGCCAGTAGTTCCCGGCGTGGGTATGGCTACACCTTC TRBV19 - TRBJ1-2 -
CASSRTGDGSETDTQYF TGTGCCAGCAGCCGCACAGGGGACGGGTCAGAAACAGATACGCAGTATTTT TRBV28 TRBD1 TRBJ2-3 once
CASSPFTGVATGELFF TGTGCCAGCTCACCCTTTACAGGGGTGGCCACCGGGGAGCTGTTTTTT TRBV18 TRBD1 TRBJ2-2 -
CASSGDSGRAYNEQFF TGCGCCAGCAGCGGGGATAGCGGGAGGGCTTACAATGAGCAGTTCTTC TRBV5-1 TRBD2 TRBJ2-1 -
CASSLLGREAFF TGTGCCAGCAGTTTACTAGGCCGTGAAGCTTTCTTT TRBV28 - TRBJ1-1 -
CASSLSAGRGGYTF TGTGCCAGCAGTTTATCGGCAGGGCGAGGGGGCTACACCTTC TRBV28 - TRBJ1-2 -
CASKTDGRGNQPQHF TGTGCCAGCAAAACCGACGGGCGAGGCAATCAGCCCCAGCATTTT TRBV2 - TRBJ1-5 many
CASFPTSRNTGELFF TGCGCCAGCTTTCCTACTAGCAGGAACACCGGGGAGCTGTTTTTT TRBV4-1 - TRBJ2-2 -
CASSLAPGEAYNEQFF TGCGCCAGCAGCTTGGCCCCAGGGGAGGCCTACAATGAGCAGTTCTTC TRBV5-1 - TRBJ2-1 -
CASSLSDGSTDTQYF TGTGCCAGCAGTTTATCGGACGGATCCACAGATACGCAGTATTTT TRBV27 - TRBJ2-3 -
CASSDSYRGNGYTF TGTGCCAGCAGTGACTCGTACAGGGGTAATGGCTACACCTTC TRBV6-4 TRBD1 TRBJ1-2 -
CASTAAATDTQYF TGCGCCTCGACGGCAGCCGCCACAGATACGCAGTATTTT TRBV5-1 - TRBJ2-3 -
CASNPGGRRDEQYF TGTGCCAGCAACCCGGGCGGGAGGAGGGACGAGCAGTACTTC TRBV7-2 TRBD2 TRBJ2-7 once
CATQSYMQGDTQYF TGTGCCACTCAAAGCTACATGCAGGGAGATACGCAGTATTTT TRBV10-3 - TRBJ2-3 once
CASSYGSRRQETQYF TGTGCCAGCAGTTACGGGTCCAGGCGTCAAGAGACCCAGTACTTC TRBV6-5 - TRBJ2-5 -
CASSPRARDPTGEGYTF TGTGCCAGCTCACCGCGGGCCAGGGATCCCACGGGGGAGGGCTACACCTTC TRBV18 - TRBJ1-2 -
CASSDLLAGGPHEQYF TGTGCCAGCAGTGACCTACTAGCGGGAGGGCCCCACGAGCAGTACTTC TRBV6-1 TRBD2 TRBJ2-7 -
CASSEERAYNEQFF TGTGCCAGCAGTGAAGAGCGGGCCTACAATGAGCAGTTCTTC TRBV6-1 - TRBJ2-1 -
CASTKGDTNTEAFF TGTGCCAGCACCAAAGGGGACACGAACACTGAAGCTTTCTTT TRBV6-6 - TRBJ1-1 -
CATSRDSDRTYGYTF TGTGCCACCAGCAGAGACTCGGACAGGACGTATGGCTACACCTTC TRBV15 TRBD1 TRBJ1-2 -